This entry concerns a single T cell receptor (beta chain). The sample belongs to a study of T cell changes during pregnancy in multiple sclerosis. The germline V and J ends were trimmed by 0 bases and 5 bases, with 12 bases remaining between them. This CDR3 is 14 amino acids long. Germline V CDR1 and CDR2: SGDLS, YYNGEE. Here immunoSEQ multiplex PCR was the method, and the copy in TCRdb shows in-frame clones only, minus some. The sample consists of 20,000 to 30,000 clones, roughly 90% of them appearing once. This sequence joins TRBV9 and TRBJ2-7; D might be TRBD1 (6 bases). Source: CD8+ T cells from peripheral blood mononuclear cells, taken in the third trimester of pregnancy. The sequence was collected from a female donor in good health, enrolled as a control in a pregnancy study. The CDR3 spells CASSVAGAPHEQYF. The CDR3 DNA is TGTGCCAGCAGCGTAGCAGGGGCCCCCCACGAGCAGTACTTC.